This T cell receptor (beta chain) originates from a study of T cells in Graves' hyperthyroidism and ophthalmopathy. This clonotype came up once. What was amplified from RNA transcripts were TCR beta CDR3 regions. Researchers ran a first-round RT-PCR on the TCR CDR3 using the HTBI primer set. Via MiXCR, TCRdb re-called the multiplex PCR reads, giving one row per CDR3 protein. The sample consists of about 560,000 distinct CDR3 sequences, over 15% of them appearing once. With V trimmed by 7 bases and J by 8 bases, 15 bases remained unmatched. The CDR3 has 14 residues. CDR1 is SQVTM, CDR2 ANQGSEA, per germline.

Sequencing used blood. The chain has TRBV29-1 and TRBJ1-2; the match to TRBD1 covers 8 bases. This TCR was recovered from a woman aged 18-35 years with Graves' hyperthyroidism. CDR3 residues: CSAESQGARRGYTF. The CDR3 bases are TGCAGCGCCGAATCCCAGGGGGCCCGCCGAGGCTACACCTTC.